The next 27 T cell receptor beta chains were all read from a single sample in a study of T cells after somatic rescue of genetic block (dated by TCRdb to the early 2020s). Receptor libraries were prepared by the immunoSEQ multiplex PCR assay. TCRdb mirrors the immuneACCESS table, restricted to in-frame sequences. Some clones are absent from its copies; in checked studies, under half trace to an unresolved V gene, and the reason for the others is unknown. The sample table shows some 10,000 clones, and around two thirds are seen once. The leading ten clones occupy around 22% of the sample. Sequenced: peripheral blood mononuclear cells (PBMCs). The receptors come from a boy between 5 and 17 years old.

This chain uses TRBV7-9 with TRBJ2-2; TRBD1 matches 7 bases. Germline V gives CDR1 SEHNR, CDR2 FQNEAQ (reference sequence). This CDR3 contains 16 residues. V shed 4 bases and J 4 bases; nucleotides not matched to a gene: 9. The CDR3 DNA follows: TGTGCCAGCAGCTCCCTAACGGACAGGCTCACCGGGGAGCTGTTTTTT. This encodes CASSSLTDRLTGELFF.

This chain links TRBV5-1 with TRBJ2-7; D ambiguous. V was trimmed by 0 bases and J by 3 bases, leaving 7 bases between them. This CDR3 is built from 13 residues. Germline values: CDR1 SGHRS, CDR2 YFSETQ. The CDR3 loop is CASSLGTLYEQYF. The CDR3, as DNA: TGCGCCAGCAGCTTGGGTACCCTCTACGAGCAGTACTTC. The full variable domain, its missing parts supplied by reference TRBV5-1 and TRBJ2-7, is KAGVTQTPRYLIKTRGQQVTLSCSPISGHRSVSWYQQTPGQGLQFLFEYFSETQRNKGNFPGRFSGRQFSNSRSEMNVSTLELGDSALYLCASSLGTLYEQYFGPGTRLTVT.

In its sample, this clone is large. The CDR3 is CASSETRQGPISYEQYF. The CDR3 nucleotides read TGTGCCAGCAGTGAAACCCGGCAGGGGCCTATTTCCTACGAGCAGTACTTC. The rearrangement joins TRBV2 to TRBJ2-7, with D possibly being TRBD1 (6 bases). The V gene's germline CDR1 is SNHLY and CDR2 FYNNEI. V lost 2 bases and J 1 base, leaving 18 bases between the germline ends. The CDR3 spans 17 residues.

The chain couples TRBV5-1 to TRBJ2-3; D uncertain. Germline V gene data show CDR1 as SGHRS and CDR2 as YFSETQ. V was shortened by 4 bases and J by 6 bases, with 12 bases between the two germline ends. The CDR3 extends over 13 amino acids. The CDR3 loop is CASSPGPWDTQYF. CDR3 nucleotide sequence: TGCGCCAGCAGCCCTGGCCCCTGGGATACGCAGTATTTT.

This clone was recorded a few times. The J gene is TRBJ1-5, the V gene TRBV28; D ambiguous. The V gene's germline CDR1 is MDHEN and CDR2 SYDVKM. The CDR3 spans 14 residues. The V and J ends lost 5 bases and 3 bases respectively, with 11 bases between them. The CDR3 here is CASSNFPTNQPQHF. CDR3 nucleotide sequence: TGTGCCAGCAGTAACTTCCCGACCAATCAGCCCCAGCATTTT.

This chain connects TRBV11-3 to TRBJ2-1; TRBD2 matches 11 bases. The V gene's germline CDR1 is SGHNT and CDR2 YENEEA. Trimming took 1 base from V and 7 from J; bases not matched to a gene: 6. This CDR3 has 16 amino acids. The CDR3 spells CASSLVGLAGLNEQFF. The CDR3 DNA reads as TGTGCCAGCAGCTTAGTAGGACTAGCGGGCTTAAATGAGCAGTTCTTC. The full variable domain, in which reference TRBV11-3 and TRBJ2-1 provide the parts outside the CDR3, is EAGVVQSPRYKIIEKKQPVAFWCNPISGHNTLYWYLQNLGQGPELLIRYENEEAVDDSQLPKDRFSAERLKGVDSTLKIQPAELGDSAVYLCASSLVGLAGLNEQFFGPGTRLTVL.

Here the CDR3 reads CASSLIGLDRAAQETQYF. The DNA of the CDR3 is TGCGCCAGCAGCTTGATTGGGTTGGACAGGGCGGCCCAAGAGACCCAGTACTTC. The chain recombines TRBV5-1 with TRBJ2-5, with 8 nucleotides matching TRBD1. Germline CDR1 and CDR2: SGHRS and YFSETQ. The CDR3 contains 18 residues. V was clipped by 1 base and J by 1 base; unmatched bases: 12.

The chain uses TRBV27 and TRBJ2-2, with unresolved D. CDR1 and CDR2 from the germline V gene are MNHEY and SMNVEV (reference sequence). The length of the CDR3 is 13 residues. V lost 8 bases and J 1 base, leaving 8 bases between the germline ends. The CDR3 region is CASGPWNTGELFF. DNA for the CDR3: TGTGCCAGCGGGCCCTGGAACACCGGGGAGCTGTTTTTT.

The chain couples TRBV7-9 to TRBJ1-3, with 12 bases lining up with TRBD1. V was clipped by 3 bases and J by 4 bases; unmatched bases: 4. The germline V gene encodes CDR1 SEHNR and CDR2 FQNEAQ (reference sequence). The length of the CDR3 is 16 residues. CDR3 sequence reads: CASSFGDRGPGNTIYF. In nucleotides, the CDR3 is TGTGCCAGCAGCTTCGGGGACAGGGGGCCAGGAAACACCATATATTTT.

The chain couples TRBV2 to TRBJ1-6, with 11 bases lining up with TRBD1. Germline CDR1 reads SNHLY; CDR2 reads FYNNEI. The CDR3 runs to 14 residues. V gave up 11 bases and J gave up 0 bases; unmatched junction bases: 0. In nucleotides, the CDR3 is TGTGCCGGGACAGGGGGCTCCTATAATTCACCCCTCCACTTT. It yields the protein CAGTGGSYNSPLHF.

This clone has more than one count but fewer than ten. The chain employs TRBV18 and TRBJ2-5; D remains ambiguous. CDR1 is KGHSH and CDR2 is LQKENI in the germline V gene. This CDR3 is 14 amino acids long. V dropped 3 bases and J dropped 1 base, with 9 bases sitting between them. In DNA, the CDR3 is TGTGCCAGCTCACCCGACGTAGTCCAAGAGACCCAGTACTTC. Protein: CASSPDVVQETQYF.

The chain carries TRBV4-1 and TRBJ1-2; no clear D gene. The V and J ends lost 4 bases and 1 base respectively, with 10 bases between them. Germline CDR1 MGHRA, CDR2 YSYEKL. The CDR3 contains 14 residues. In DNA, the CDR3 is TGCGCCAGCAGCCCCCGGCAGCTTAACTATGGCTACACCTTC. It is translated as CASSPRQLNYGYTF.

The CDR3 sequence is CASRLTVNYGYTF. CDR3 nucleotide sequence: TGTGCCAGCAGATTGACCGTTAACTATGGCTACACCTTC. The gene calls are TRBV6-5 and TRBJ1-2; D gene uncertain. The V gene lost 6 bases and the J gene lost 1 base, with 9 bases spanning the gap. The CDR3 length is 13 residues. CDR1 is MNHEY and CDR2 is SVGAGI in the germline V gene.

The chain recombines TRBV6-5 with TRBJ2-7; TRBD1 agrees at 7 bases. The CDR3 consists of 14 residues. Trimming removed 10 bases from V and 2 bases from J; junction bases left unmatched: 11. The germline gives CDR1 MNHEY, CDR2 SVGAGI. The CDR3, as DNA: TGTGCCACCCTGAAGGGGGACAGAACCTACGAGCAGTACTTC. It is translated as CATLKGDRTYEQYF.

V is TRBV18 and J is TRBJ2-2, with D unresolved. Trimming stripped 3 bases from V and 5 bases from J, with 13 bases between. CDR3 length equals 15 residues. Germline assignment: CDR1 KGHSH and CDR2 LQKENI. The CDR3 region has the DNA TGTGCCAGCTCACCTGTTAGAGGTTCGACCGGGGAGCTGTTTTTT. Encoded protein: CASSPVRGSTGELFF.

The gene calls are TRBV28 and TRBJ1-3, with 7 bases matching TRBD1. From germline, CDR1 is MDHEN and CDR2 SYDVKM. V lost 2 bases and J lost 0; bases outside the gene matches: 1. This CDR3 comprises 15 residues. The CDR3 sequence is CASSLGTVSGNTIYF. The CDR3 region has the DNA TGTGCCAGCAGTTTAGGGACAGTCTCTGGAAACACCATATATTTT.

J is TRBJ2-1 and V is TRBV6-1; D ambiguous. In germline, CDR1 is MNHNS, CDR2 SASEGT. V was trimmed by 0 bases and J by 9 bases, leaving 9 bases between them. CDR3 length: 13 residues. The CDR3 is CASSEAGRPEQFF. The CDR3 bases are TGTGCCAGCAGTGAAGCGGGTCGGCCTGAGCAGTTCTTC.

A few counts support this clone. J is TRBJ1-5 and V is TRBV30; D might be TRBD1 (5 bases). The CDR3 consists of 13 residues. V lost 1 base, J lost 3 bases, and 7 bases lay in between. The V gene's germline CDR1 is GTSNPN and CDR2 SVGIG (reference sequence). CDR3 amino acids: CAWSGGPNQPQHF. The CDR3 region has the DNA TGTGCCTGGAGTGGGGGACCCAATCAGCCCCAGCATTTT.

This clone was counted a few times. This chain links TRBV7-9 with TRBJ2-1, with no clear D. V lost 1 base, J lost 10 bases, and 2 bases lay in between. This CDR3 spans 10 amino acids. Per germline, CDR1 SEHNR and CDR2 FQNEAQ (reference sequence). The CDR3 protein is CASSLEEQFF. In DNA, the CDR3 is TGTGCCAGCAGCTTAGAAGAGCAGTTCTTC.

This sequence joins TRBV5-4 and TRBJ2-7; the D is unclear. This CDR3 contains 12 residues. Germline V gives CDR1 SGHNT, CDR2 YYREEE (reference sequence). V was pared by 1 base and J by 6 bases, with 8 bases between. The CDR3 is CASSLSSTEQYF. The CDR3 DNA sequence: TGTGCCAGCAGCTTGTCGTCCACCGAGCAGTACTTC.

The gene calls are TRBV11-2 and TRBJ2-7, with D hard to call. CDR1 SGHAT and CDR2 FQNNGV come from the germline V gene. CDR3 size: 15 residues. The V end lost 2 bases, the J end lost 0 bases, and 11 bases lay between the germline ends. The CDR3 coding sequence is TGTGCCAGCAGCTTAATAGGTGGGGTCTCCTACGAGCAGTACTTC. Residues: CASSLIGGVSYEQYF.

CDR3 sequence (DNA): TGTGCCATCAGACCCGGTCTGGACCGCTCCTACGAGCAGTACTTC. Its translation is CAIRPGLDRSYEQYF. V and J are TRBV10-3 and TRBJ2-7; D not resolved. Trimming stripped 6 bases from V and 0 bases from J, with 15 bases between. The CDR3 is made up of 15 amino acids. Germline CDR1 ENHRY, CDR2 SYGVKD.

The chain is built from TRBV19 and TRBJ1-2, with a weak D call TRBD1 (5 bases). CDR3 length: 17 residues. Germline V gene data show CDR1 as LNHDA and CDR2 as SQIVND (reference sequence). With 3 bases removed from V and 2 bases from J, the gap between germline ends came to 19 bases. CDR3 amino acids: CASSIQDRQPWNYGYTF. The CDR3 region has the DNA TGTGCCAGTAGTATTCAGGACCGACAGCCTTGGAACTATGGCTACACCTTC.

This sequence joins TRBV28 and TRBJ1-2; a weak D match, TRBD1 (6 bases). The V end was cut by 2 bases, the J end by 8 bases, with 12 bases between. This CDR3 region has 13 residues. Germline V gene data show CDR1 as MDHEN and CDR2 as SYDVKM. The CDR3 DNA reads as TGTGCCAGCAGTTTAAGACAGGTGGGGGGCTACACCTTC. As protein: CASSLRQVGGYTF.

V usage is TRBV11-2 and J usage is TRBJ2-1, with a weak D call TRBD2 (5 bases). Per the germline V gene, CDR1 is SGHAT and CDR2 is FQNNGV. The V end was cut by 1 base, the J end by 9 bases, with 10 bases between. The CDR3 is made up of 13 amino acids. CDR3 coding DNA: TGTGCCAGCAGCTTAGGAGGGAATAGTGAGCAGTTCTTC. It specifies CASSLGGNSEQFF. The variable domain in full, completed from reference TRBV11-2 and TRBJ2-1, reads EAGVAQSPRYKIIEKRQSVAFWCNPISGHATLYWYQQILGQGPKLLIQFQNNGVVDDSQLPKDRFSAERLKGVDSTLKIQPAKLEDSAVYLCASSLGGNSEQFFGPGTRLTVL.

This clone has more than one count but fewer than ten. The chain carries TRBV28 and TRBJ2-3, with TRBD1 identical over 8 bases. The CDR3 is made up of 16 amino acids. CDR1 and CDR2 from the germline V gene are MDHEN and SYDVKM. After removal of 5 bases from V and 3 bases from J, the junction contained 10 bases not matched to a gene. The CDR3 protein is CASSPGTGGRTDTQYF. The CDR3 DNA reads TGTGCCAGCAGTCCAGGGACAGGAGGGAGGACAGATACGCAGTATTTT.

The chain combines TRBV10-3 with TRBJ2-2, with TRBD2 matching 13 bases. CDR1 is ENHRY, CDR2 SYGVKD, per germline. The CDR3 extends over 17 amino acids. The junction had 12 bases not matched to a gene; V was cut back by 9 bases and J by 5 bases. The DNA for the CDR3 is TGTGCCATTCAAGCCACTAGCGGGGGGGCCGTAACCGGGGAGCTGTTTTTT. Translated: CAIQATSGGAVTGELFF.